The 14 T cell receptor beta chains listed next were all sequenced from one sample in a study of CD8 T cells in ankylosing spondylitis. Study results and limitations: Roughly eight highly homologous variants made up a TCR beta motif that seemed to typify ankylosing spondylitis blood.

Antigens for these TCRs are unknown. TCRdb reprocessed the 5' RACE reads with MiXCR, giving one entry per CDR3 protein. The repertoire holds roughly 350,000 distinct CDR3 sequences, with under 8.5% as singletons. The sample comprised blood, either unsorted or a sorted T cell fraction (not recorded which). The receptors were sampled from a male donor with ankylosing spondylitis.

This clonotype was seen repeatedly, ten times or more. The chain uses TRBV2 and TRBJ2-7; D is perhaps TRBD2 (6 bases). CDR1 is SNHLY, CDR2 FYNNEI, per germline. V dropped 1 base and J dropped 0 bases, with 10 bases sitting between them. The CDR3 runs 15 residues. CDR3 region: CASSEGGGASYEQYF. The CDR3 region has the DNA TGTGCCAGCAGTGAAGGGGGAGGAGCCTCCTACGAGCAGTACTTC.

The rearrangement links TRBV6-1 to TRBJ2-3; 7 positions agree with TRBD2. The germline V gene encodes CDR1 MNHNS and CDR2 SASEGT. The V gene end was trimmed by 5 bases and the J gene end by 2 bases; junction bases not matched to a gene: 10. This CDR3 has 16 residues. The CDR3 protein is CASSPWLAEITDTQYF. DNA of the CDR3: TGTGCCAGCAGTCCCTGGCTAGCGGAGATCACAGATACGCAGTATTTT.

The chain carries TRBV12-3 or TRBV12-4 and TRBJ2-7, with D unresolved. This CDR3 comprises 14 residues. Trimming removed 3 bases from V and 6 bases from J, with 15 bases in between. CDR3 nucleotide sequence: TGTGCCAGCAGTTTGGTTCCCCTGGGCGTCGAGCAGTACTTC. It is translated as CASSLVPLGVEQYF.

This clonotype was observed at least ten times. The V gene is TRBV28, the J gene TRBJ1-2; the D gene is possibly TRBD1 (5 bases). The CDR3 covers 12 residues. Germline CDR1 MDHEN, CDR2 SYDVKM. The V and J ends lost 5 bases and 4 bases respectively, with 8 bases between them. CDR3 amino acids: CASSPGTYGYTF. CDR3 DNA sequence: TGTGCCAGCAGTCCGGGGACCTATGGCTACACCTTC.

This clonotype was seen a few times. The chain has TRBV15 and TRBJ2-7, with no clear D. This CDR3 is built from 12 residues. Trimming took off 0 bases at V and 4 bases at J, with 4 bases between the two ends. Germline V gene lookup returns CDR1 LNHNV and CDR2 YYDKDF (reference sequence). The DNA for the CDR3 is TGTGCCACCAGCAGAGACCAGTACGAGCAGTACTTC. Translation gives CATSRDQYEQYF.

A few counts support this clonotype. The J gene is TRBJ1-1, the V gene TRBV4-1; D is possibly TRBD1 (6 bases). This CDR3 has 15 amino acids. The germline gives CDR1 MGHRA, CDR2 YSYEKL. Between the trimmed V and J ends, which lost 2 bases and 1 base, there was a span of 11 bases. The CDR3 region has the DNA TGCGCCAGCAGCCAACCTAAAGGGGGGAACACTGAAGCTTTCTTT. This codes for CASSQPKGGNTEAFF.

The CDR3 here is CASSSARELKGTQYF. Here the CDR3 DNA reads TGCGCCAGCAGCTCCGCCCGGGAATTAAAAGGGACCCAGTACTTC. The chain couples TRBV5-1 to TRBJ2-5, with a possible D match to TRBD2 (5 bases). Germline CDR1 and CDR2: SGHRS and YFSETQ. Trimming shortened V by 3 bases and J by 7 bases, and 19 bases separated the two germline ends. This CDR3 has 15 residues.

In its sample, this clonotype was seen a few times. This chain uses TRBV2 with TRBJ1-5; D may be TRBD1 (6 bases). The CDR3 is 15 amino acids. V shed 10 bases and J shed 5 bases, with 21 bases lying between them. The germline CDR1 and CDR2 sequences are SNHLY and FYNNEI. The CDR3 DNA sequence: TGTGCCATCCGGAAGGGGGGCAGGACGTATCAGCCCCAGCATTTT. Amino acid sequence: CAIRKGGRTYQPQHF.

Ten or more counts support this clonotype. The V and J genes are TRBV15 and TRBJ1-4; possible D gene TRBD1, 6 bases. V lost 0 bases and J 7 bases, leaving 21 bases between the germline ends. This CDR3 has 18 amino acids. Germline V gene data show CDR1 as LNHNV and CDR2 as YYDKDF (reference sequence). DNA for the CDR3: TGTGCCACCAGCAGAGATTCTCCCCGAAAAGGAGGGGGTGAAAAACTGTTTTTT. Its translation is CATSRDSPRKGGGEKLFF.

The V call is TRBV6-5, the J call TRBJ2-1; 7 nucleotides agree with TRBD2. Losses at the gene ends were 1 base for V and 6 bases for J; bases not matched to a gene: 3. The CDR3 runs to 14 residues. Germline V lookup: CDR1 MNHEY, CDR2 SVGAGI. CDR3 sequence reads: CASSYYTGGNEQFF. The CDR3, as DNA: TGTGCCAGCAGTTACTATACGGGGGGCAATGAGCAGTTCTTC.

This clonotype was counted a few times. The CDR3 loop is CASSLAAVSGELFF. The DNA for the CDR3 is TGTGCCAGCAGCTTAGCGGCGGTTTCCGGGGAGCTGTTTTTT. The rearrangement uses TRBV11-2 and TRBJ2-2; D gene unclear. V was clipped by 1 base and J by 6 bases, with 9 bases between them. The germline gives CDR1 SGHAT, CDR2 FQNNGV. The CDR3 loop spans 14 amino acids.

This clonotype came up a few times. The chain has TRBV7-2 and TRBJ1-1, with 10 positions matching TRBD1. The V gene end was trimmed by 5 bases and the J gene end by 7 bases; junction bases not matched to a gene: 7. Germline V gives CDR1 SGHTA, CDR2 FQGNSA. The CDR3 runs 14 residues. In DNA form, the CDR3 reads TGTGCCAGCAGCCTTCGACAGGGGGCGGGTGAAGCTTTCTTT. It yields the protein CASSLRQGAGEAFF.

This chain joins TRBV11-1 and TRBJ2-1, with 14 positions matching TRBD2. J lost 5 bases, V lost 5 bases, and 11 bases had no gene match. The CDR3 loop spans 18 amino acids. CDR1 and CDR2 (germline): SGHAT, FQDESV (reference sequence). The CDR3: CASSLRLAGGPGDNEQFF. DNA of the CDR3: TGTGCCAGCAGCCTCCGACTAGCGGGAGGGCCGGGGGACAATGAGCAGTTCTTC.

Many counts were recorded for this clonotype. This chain connects TRBV12-3 or TRBV12-4 to TRBJ1-5; D perhaps matches TRBD1 (6 bases). The length of the CDR3 is 13 residues. Trimming removed 7 bases at V and 5 bases at J, with 12 bases between. The CDR3, as DNA: TGTGCCAGCACCTTAGGGGGGTATCAGCCCCAGCATTTT. It specifies CASTLGGYQPQHF.